Sequencing of this T cell receptor (beta chain) was carried out in a study of T cell responses to AZD1222 COVID-19 vaccine. Points from the study as a whole: Elevations in Spike-specific TCR breadth and depth followed administration of two AZD1222 doses. Seropositive status at baseline applied to only a handful of AZD1222 recipients.

Comment on this clone: As yet, its antigen is unknown.

The method was immunoSEQ multiplex PCR; TCRdb's version includes in-frame clones alone and lacks a portion of them. The repertoire holds about 99,000 clones, with 91% as singletons. Looked up from germline, CDR1 is LNHNV and CDR2 is YYDKDF (reference sequence). This CDR3 spans 16 amino acids. V was clipped by 0 bases and J by 1 base, with 10 bases between them. The chain uses TRBV15 and TRBJ1-5; D gene uncertain. The starting material was peripheral blood, obtained on day 0 of AZD1222 vaccination. The TCR originated in an adult in good health. The CDR3 region is CATSRDPGGSNQPQHF. CDR3 sequence (DNA): TGTGCCACCAGCAGAGATCCCGGCGGGAGCAATCAGCCCCAGCATTTT.